Each of the 29 T cell receptor beta chains below was sequenced from the same sample in a study of vaccination effects on CD4 cells after COVID-19 (dated by TCRdb to between 2020 and 2023). In the ViraFEST assay, PBMC were stimulated with viral peptide pools, and TCR sequencing was then used to find antigen-specific CD4+ T cell clonotypes based on their expansion. After 10 to 11 days of culture, CD4+ T cells were isolated with the EasySep CD4+ T cell isolation kit. Each participant got two doses of an mRNA SARS-CoV-2 vaccine, either BNT162b2 or mRNA-1273. Their cognate antigens are unknown. The library was made by the immunoSEQ multiplex PCR assay. As stored in TCRdb, this immuneACCESS dataset retains in-frame rearrangements with V and J assigned. A fraction of the clones does not appear; measured against another copy, unresolved V genes explain less than half of the discrepancy, and the remainder lacks a known reason. The table for this sample lists roughly 41,000 clones; 65% to 75% of them were counted only once. The ten largest clones capture approximately 16% of the sample.

This sample comprised CD4+ T cells from PBMCs cultured with HCoV-OC43 spike peptides, obtained after COVID-19 vaccination. Reading the label with the study, this specimen's cell subset or site is: HCoV-OC43 spike overlapping peptide pool stimulation. The receptors come from a human donor who received a COVID-19 vaccine.

The chain links TRBV19 to TRBJ1-1, with TRBD1 matching 12 bases. Germline CDR1 is LNHDA and CDR2 is SQIVND (reference sequence). The V segment lost 8 bases and the J segment 1 base; nucleotides outside the gene matches: 2. The CDR3 is made up of 14 amino acids. The CDR3 region is CASGDRGQNTEAFF. The DNA of the CDR3 is TGTGCCAGTGGGGACAGGGGGCAGAACACTGAAGCTTTCTTT.

The chain joins TRBV5-4 to TRBJ2-1; TRBD1 matches at 10 bases. CDR3 length: 12 amino acids. Germline-derived CDR1 and CDR2 are SGHNT and YYREEE (reference sequence). J was trimmed by 7 bases and V by 6 bases; bases with no gene match: 1. Written as DNA, the CDR3 is TGTGCCAGCACGGGACAGGGGAATGAGCAGTTCTTC. Protein sequence: CASTGQGNEQFF.

The gene calls are TRBV6-5 and TRBJ2-3; tentatively, D is TRBD1 or TRBD2 (5 bases each). There are 13 residues in the CDR3. CDR1 is MNHEY and CDR2 is SVGAGI in the germline V gene. The ends were cut back, 4 bases at V and 3 bases at J, with 8 bases in the middle. CDR3 amino acids: CASSSGPTDTQYF. The CDR3 region has the DNA TGTGCCAGCAGTTCGGGGCCGACAGATACGCAGTATTTT.

This chain connects TRBV7-2 to TRBJ2-3, with 8 bases that match TRBD2. CDR3 length equals 16 residues. Trimming took 5 bases from V and 0 from J; bases not matched to a gene: 7. CDR1 and CDR2 (germline): SGHTA, FQGNSA. CDR3 sequence (DNA): TGTGCCAGCAGCCTACGAGCGGGGGCTAGCACAGATACGCAGTATTTT. This translates into CASSLRAGASTDTQYF. The whole variable domain, filled in from reference TRBV7-2 and TRBJ2-3, reads GAGVSQSPSNKVTEKGKDVELRCDPISGHTALYWYRQSLGQGLEFLIYFQGNSAPDKSGLPSDRFSAERTGGSVSTLTIQRTQQEDSAVYLCASSLRAGASTDTQYFGPGTRLTVL.

The CDR3 coding sequence is TGCGCCAGCAGTGATAGCGGGAGCTCCTACAATGAGCAGTTCTTC. The encoded protein is CASSDSGSSYNEQFF. The rearrangement joins TRBV10-1 to TRBJ2-1; 9 bases align to TRBD2. The J segment lost 0 bases and the V segment lost 3 bases, leaving 0 bases of the junction unmatched. The CDR3 contains 15 residues. Germline V gives CDR1 WNHNN, CDR2 SYGVQD (reference sequence).

The chain couples TRBV5-8 to TRBJ2-3; TRBD2 matches 7 bases. Germline values: CDR1 SGHTS, CDR2 YDEGEE. The CDR3 extends over 17 amino acids. With 0 bases clipped from V and 0 bases from J, the junction kept 7 bases outside the gene matches. DNA of the CDR3: TGTGCCAGCAGCTTGGGGGCGGCTAGCGGTAGCACAGATACGCAGTATTTT. It codes for CASSLGAASGSTDTQYF.

This clone was recorded a few times. V and J are TRBV27 and TRBJ2-2; the D is unclear. Germline V lookup: CDR1 MNHEY, CDR2 SMNVEV (reference sequence). CDR3 size: 12 residues. V was cut by 5 bases and J by 3 bases, with 4 bases left in between. This CDR3 is CASSPYTGELFF. CDR3 sequence (DNA): TGTGCCAGCAGTCCGTACACCGGGGAGCTGTTTTTT.

This clone was counted between two and nine times. The chain is built from TRBV19 and TRBJ2-5, with D possibly being TRBD1 (6 bases). Germline V gene lookup returns CDR1 LNHDA and CDR2 SQIVND (reference sequence). Trimming removed 5 bases from V and 5 bases from J, with 27 bases in between. The CDR3 runs 18 residues. The CDR3 loop is CASSSETIYQGPGETQYF. The CDR3 coding sequence is TGTGCCAGTAGTTCGGAGACAATTTACCAGGGGCCGGGGGAGACCCAGTACTTC. Based on the CDR3 plus reference TRBV19 and TRBJ2-5, the full variable domain is DGGITQSPKYLFRKEGQNVTLSCEQNLNHDAMYWYRQDPGQGLRLIYYSQIVNDFQKGDIAEGYSVSREKKESFPLTVTSAQKNPTAFYLCASSSETIYQGPGETQYFGPGTRLLVL.

V gene TRBV3-1 (or the pseudogene TRBV3-2) combines with J gene TRBJ1-2, with 7 bases aligning to TRBD1. V dropped 4 bases and J dropped 4; count of bases not matched to a gene: 6. The CDR3 extends over 14 amino acids. From germline, CDR1 is LGHDT and CDR2 YNNKEL (reference sequence). The CDR3 sequence: CASSPRGGGYGYTF. Written as DNA, the CDR3 is TGTGCCAGCAGCCCCAGGGGGGGAGGCTATGGCTACACCTTC.

Regarding this clone: An end of the junction does not agree with germline; a read error may underlie this. The chain is built from TRBV5-1 and TRBJ2-1, with 11 bases identical to TRBD2. Germline lookup yields CDR1 SGHRS and CDR2 YFSETQ. This CDR3 region has 14 residues. The CDR3 bases are TGCGCCAGCAGCTTGGATGGTAGCGGGGGGGCCGTACTCTTC. Its translation: CASSLDGSGGAVLF.

The chain has TRBV5-4 and TRBJ2-1; D ambiguous. The germline V gene encodes CDR1 SGHNT and CDR2 YYREEE (reference sequence). V lost 1 base to trimming and J lost 5 bases, with 13 bases between them. This CDR3 has 15 amino acids. The CDR3 DNA is TGTGCCAGCAGCTTGACGCCAAGCCCTGACAATGAGCAGTTCTTC. Translated, it gives CASSLTPSPDNEQFF.

This sequence joins TRBV6-5 and TRBJ2-7; 9 bases align to TRBD1. Germline V gene data show CDR1 as MNHEY and CDR2 as SVGAGI. The V segment lost 7 bases and the J segment 0 bases; nucleotides outside the gene matches: 4. The CDR3 has 14 amino acids. The CDR3, as DNA: TGTGCCAGCAATCAACAGGGGGCCTCCTACGAGCAGTACTTC. This gives the protein CASNQQGASYEQYF.

This clone showed up just a few times. J is TRBJ2-1 and V is TRBV19; D is unclear. The CDR3 has 12 residues. Trimming took off 1 base at V and 9 bases at J, with 7 bases between the two ends. Germline V lookup: CDR1 LNHDA, CDR2 SQIVND (reference sequence). CDR3 protein: CASSIGAPEQFF. The CDR3 DNA is TGTGCCAGTAGTATAGGGGCCCCTGAGCAGTTCTTC.

The V and J genes are TRBV6-5 and TRBJ1-5; D remains unclear. The CDR3 spans 15 residues. Germline V gives CDR1 MNHEY, CDR2 SVGAGI. V shed 2 bases and J shed 6 bases, with 14 bases lying between them. The CDR3 loop reads CASSYSWDLSQPQHF. The DNA of the CDR3 is TGTGCCAGCAGTTACAGCTGGGATTTAAGTCAGCCCCAGCATTTT.

The chain links TRBV5-1 to TRBJ2-1; D ambiguous. This CDR3 has 16 amino acids. The ends were cut back, 0 bases at V and 8 bases at J, with 18 bases in the middle. Germline lookup yields CDR1 SGHRS and CDR2 YFSETQ. CDR3 nucleotide sequence: TGCGCCAGCAGCTTGGGGGTGTACTTGGGCGGCTATGAGCAGTTCTTC. Its translation is CASSLGVYLGGYEQFF. Complete variable domain (other parts from reference TRBV5-1 and TRBJ2-1): KAGVTQTPRYLIKTRGQQVTLSCSPISGHRSVSWYQQTPGQGLQFLFEYFSETQRNKGNFPGRFSGRQFSNSRSEMNVSTLELGDSALYLCASSLGVYLGGYEQFFGPGTRLTVL.

The chain links TRBV5-1 to TRBJ2-7; 7 nucleotides match TRBD2. The CDR3 extends over 14 amino acids. After removal of 4 bases from V and 2 bases from J, the junction contained 6 bases not matched to a gene. Germline V gives CDR1 SGHRS, CDR2 YFSETQ. The CDR3 protein is CASSTGLEPYEQYF. The CDR3 nucleotides are TGCGCCAGCAGCACCGGACTAGAGCCCTACGAGCAGTACTTC. The full variable domain, completed using reference TRBV5-1 and TRBJ2-7, is KAGVTQTPRYLIKTRGQQVTLSCSPISGHRSVSWYQQTPGQGLQFLFEYFSETQRNKGNFPGRFSGRQFSNSRSEMNVSTLELGDSALYLCASSTGLEPYEQYFGPGTRLTVT.

This clone was counted between two and nine times. The chain has TRBV10-1 and TRBJ2-3, with 7 bases fitting TRBD1. The CDR3 sequence is 16 residues long. V was clipped by 3 bases and J by 0 bases; unmatched bases: 6. The germline V gene encodes CDR1 WNHNN and CDR2 SYGVQD (reference sequence). The CDR3 DNA reads as TGCGCCAGCAGTGAAGGGACAGCCTATAGCACAGATACGCAGTATTTT. Its translation is CASSEGTAYSTDTQYF.

The V and J genes are TRBV27 and TRBJ1-2; no firm D call. Germline CDR1 and CDR2: MNHEY and SMNVEV (reference sequence). V lost 2 bases and J lost 7, with 17 bases in between. The CDR3 consists of 15 residues. CDR3: CASSLTPLLIGGYTF. CDR3 DNA: TGTGCCAGCAGTTTAACCCCCCTCCTCATAGGTGGCTACACCTTC.

This chain links TRBV30 with TRBJ1-6, with D perhaps TRBD1 (6 bases). V was pared by 4 bases and J by 10 bases, with 20 bases between. Germline V gives CDR1 GTSNPN, CDR2 SVGIG (reference sequence). The CDR3 length is 15 residues. CDR3 region: CAWTAQQGRGSPLHF. DNA for the CDR3: TGTGCCTGGACGGCCCAGCAGGGGAGGGGGTCACCCCTCCACTTT.

The V gene is TRBV20-1, the J gene TRBJ2-1; D might be TRBD2 (6 bases). The CDR3 loop spans 15 amino acids. Germline CDR1 DFQATT, CDR2 SNEGSKA (reference sequence). V was trimmed by 3 bases and J by 10 bases, leaving 22 bases between them. The chain's CDR3 is CSASLDGRGRGEQFF. The CDR3 DNA follows: TGCAGTGCTAGTTTGGACGGGCGGGGCCGCGGGGAGCAGTTCTTC.

In this sample, this clone turned up a few times. The chain links TRBV27 to TRBJ1-2, with TRBD1 matching 9 bases. The CDR3 runs 17 residues. V lost 5 bases and J lost 3; bases outside the gene matches: 13. CDR1 MNHEY and CDR2 SMNVEV come from the germline V gene (reference sequence). The CDR3 DNA sequence: TGTGCCAGCAGTACCTCCGGGACAGGGCTTTGGTACTATGGCTACACCTTC. This translates into CASSTSGTGLWYYGYTF.

The chain is built from TRBV5-1 and TRBJ1-5; TRBD1 matches 9 bases. Per germline, CDR1 SGHRS and CDR2 YFSETQ. This CDR3 comprises 15 residues. V lost 0 bases to trimming and J lost 6 bases; unmatched junction nucleotides: 4. This CDR3 reads CASSLGTGEGQPQHF. In DNA, the CDR3 is TGCGCCAGCAGCTTGGGGACAGGGGAGGGTCAGCCCCAGCATTTT.

The chain couples TRBV11-2 to TRBJ2-4; TRBD1 aligns across 10 bases. V gave up 4 bases and J gave up 0 bases; unmatched junction bases: 12. Germline lookup yields CDR1 SGHAT and CDR2 FQNNGV. There are 19 residues in the CDR3. CDR3 nucleotides: TGTGCCAGCAGCTCAGGGACAGGGGCCGGCCGTTTAGCCAAAAACATTCAGTACTTC. It codes for CASSSGTGAGRLAKNIQYF.

Only one count was recorded for this clone. The chain employs TRBV6-2 or TRBV6-3 and TRBJ2-5, with TRBD2 matching 13 bases. The trim removed 5 bases at V and 5 bases at J, leaving 14 bases unmatched. CDR1 is MNHEY and CDR2 is SVGEGT in the germline V gene. The CDR3 spans 18 residues. The CDR3 coding sequence is TGTGCCAGCAGTCAACGACTAGCGGGGGGCCTTAGTCGGGAGACCCAGTACTTC. This sequence encodes CASSQRLAGGLSRETQYF.

The gene calls are TRBV14 and TRBJ2-1; no reliable D call. The germline CDR1 and CDR2 sequences are SGHDN and FVKESK. V dropped 4 bases and J dropped 5 bases, with 9 bases sitting between them. This CDR3 spans 13 amino acids. As DNA, the CDR3 is TGTGCCAGCAGCCGAGGACGTAACAATGAGCAGTTCTTC. This codes for CASSRGRNNEQFF.

The chain carries TRBV23-1 and TRBJ2-7; D remains ambiguous. TRBV23-1 is flagged as an ORF with uncertain function. V was clipped by 2 bases and J by 9 bases, with 11 bases between them. This CDR3 region has 12 residues. The CDR3 loop reads CASSQDAVGQYF. The CDR3 nucleotides read TGCGCCAGCAGTCAAGACGCGGTTGGGCAGTACTTC.

The V and J genes are TRBV7-9 and TRBJ2-7, with D perhaps matching TRBD2 (5 bases). The length of the CDR3 is 13 residues. Trimming pared 2 bases from V and 6 bases from J, leaving 11 bases between. The germline V gene has CDR1 SEHNR and CDR2 FQNEAQ (reference sequence). DNA of the CDR3: TGTGCCAGCAGCTTAAATAGGGAGCGCGAGCAGTACTTC. Residues: CASSLNREREQYF.

The chain carries TRBV2 and TRBJ2-5; the D gene is possibly TRBD2 (5 bases). The CDR3 runs 14 residues. The V gene's germline CDR1 is SNHLY and CDR2 FYNNEI. With 2 bases removed from V and 4 bases from J, the gap between germline ends came to 11 bases. CDR3 protein: CASSELTRGETQYF. CDR3 DNA sequence: TGTGCCAGCAGTGAACTAACCCGGGGAGAGACCCAGTACTTC.

The chain combines TRBV11-2 with TRBJ2-3, with a possible D match to TRBD2 (6 bases). This CDR3 region has 12 residues. CDR1 and CDR2 (germline): SGHAT, FQNNGV. V was cut by 5 bases and J by 8 bases, with 11 bases left in between. CDR3 protein: CASSPHGGTQYF. As DNA, the CDR3 is TGTGCCAGCAGCCCCCACGGGGGTACGCAGTATTTT.